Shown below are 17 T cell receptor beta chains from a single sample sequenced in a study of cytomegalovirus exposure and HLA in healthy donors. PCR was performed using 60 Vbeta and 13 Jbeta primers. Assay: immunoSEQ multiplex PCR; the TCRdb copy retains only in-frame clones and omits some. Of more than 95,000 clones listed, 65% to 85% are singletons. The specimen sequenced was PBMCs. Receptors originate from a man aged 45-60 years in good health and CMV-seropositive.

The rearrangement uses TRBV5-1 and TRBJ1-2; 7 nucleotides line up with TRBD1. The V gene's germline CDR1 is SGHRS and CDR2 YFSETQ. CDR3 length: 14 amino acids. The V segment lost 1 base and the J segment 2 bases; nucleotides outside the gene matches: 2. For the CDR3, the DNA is TGCGCCAGCAGCTTGACGACAGGGAACTATGGCTACACCTTC. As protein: CASSLTTGNYGYTF.

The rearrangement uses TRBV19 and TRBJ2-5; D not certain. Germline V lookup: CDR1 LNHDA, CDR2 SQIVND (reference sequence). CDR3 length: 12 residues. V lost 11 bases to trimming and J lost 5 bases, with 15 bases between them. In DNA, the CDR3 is TGTGCCGGCACCGGGTCAAGGGAGACCCAGTACTTC. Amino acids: CAGTGSRETQYF.

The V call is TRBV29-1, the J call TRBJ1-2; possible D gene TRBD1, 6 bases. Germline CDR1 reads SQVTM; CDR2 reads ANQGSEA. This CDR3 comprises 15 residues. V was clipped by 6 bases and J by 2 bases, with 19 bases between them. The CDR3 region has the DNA TGCAGCGTATTAACAGGGCCATCCTTCAACTATGGCTACACCTTC. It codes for CSVLTGPSFNYGYTF.

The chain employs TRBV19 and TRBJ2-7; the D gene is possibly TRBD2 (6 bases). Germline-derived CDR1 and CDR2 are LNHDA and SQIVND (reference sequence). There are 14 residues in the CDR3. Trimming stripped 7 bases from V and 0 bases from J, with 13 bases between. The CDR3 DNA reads TGTGCCAGTAACGGAGGGGCCCTCTCCTACGAGCAGTACTTC. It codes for CASNGGALSYEQYF.

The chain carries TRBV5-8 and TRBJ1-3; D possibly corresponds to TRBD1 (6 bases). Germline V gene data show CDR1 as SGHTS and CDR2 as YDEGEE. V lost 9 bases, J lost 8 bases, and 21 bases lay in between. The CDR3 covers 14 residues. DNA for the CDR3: TGTGCCACACGGTCCCGGACAGAGAGTCACACCATATATTTT. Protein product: CATRSRTESHTIYF.

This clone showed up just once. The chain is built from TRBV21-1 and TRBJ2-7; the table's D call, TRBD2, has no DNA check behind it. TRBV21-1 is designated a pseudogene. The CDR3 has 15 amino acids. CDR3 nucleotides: TGTGCCAGCACCACGCGGGCGGGAGTGGGTTACGAGCAGTACTTC. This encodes CASTTRAGVGYEQYF.

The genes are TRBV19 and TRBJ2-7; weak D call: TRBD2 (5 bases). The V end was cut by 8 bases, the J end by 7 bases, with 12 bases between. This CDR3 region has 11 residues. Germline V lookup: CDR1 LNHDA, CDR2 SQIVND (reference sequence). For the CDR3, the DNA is TGTGCCAGTGGGGATTCGGGAGAGCAGTACTTC. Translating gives CASGDSGEQYF. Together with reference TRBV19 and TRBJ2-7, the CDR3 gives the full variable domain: DGGITQSPKYLFRKEGQNVTLSCEQNLNHDAMYWYRQDPGQGLRLIYYSQIVNDFQKGDIAEGYSVSREKKESFPLTVTSAQKNPTAFYLCASGDSGEQYFGPGTRLTVT.

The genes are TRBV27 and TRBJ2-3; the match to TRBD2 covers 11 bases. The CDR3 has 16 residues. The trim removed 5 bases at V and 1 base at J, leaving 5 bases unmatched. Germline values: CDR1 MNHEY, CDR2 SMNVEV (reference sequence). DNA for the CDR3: TGTGCCAGCAGTCTTATACTAGCGGGGGGCACAGATACGCAGTATTTT. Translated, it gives CASSLILAGGTDTQYF.

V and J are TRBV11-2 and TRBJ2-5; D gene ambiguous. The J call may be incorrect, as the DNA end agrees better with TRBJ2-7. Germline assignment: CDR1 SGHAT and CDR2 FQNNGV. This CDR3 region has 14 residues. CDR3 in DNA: TGTGCCAGCAGCTACCCGGACGGAGACTACGAGCAGTACTTC. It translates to CASSYPDGDYEQYF.

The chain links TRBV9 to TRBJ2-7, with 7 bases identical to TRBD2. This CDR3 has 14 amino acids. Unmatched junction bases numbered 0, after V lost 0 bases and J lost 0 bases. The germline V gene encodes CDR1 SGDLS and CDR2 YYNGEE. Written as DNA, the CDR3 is TGTGCCAGCAGCGTAGCTAGCGGCTCCTACGAGCAGTACTTC. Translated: CASSVASGSYEQYF.

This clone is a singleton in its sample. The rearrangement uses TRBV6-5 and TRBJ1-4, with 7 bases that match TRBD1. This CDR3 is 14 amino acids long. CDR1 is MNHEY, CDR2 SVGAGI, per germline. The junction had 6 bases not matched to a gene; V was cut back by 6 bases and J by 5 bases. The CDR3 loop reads CASSTGTENEKLFF. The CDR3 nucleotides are TGTGCCAGCAGCACTGGGACAGAGAATGAAAAACTGTTTTTT.

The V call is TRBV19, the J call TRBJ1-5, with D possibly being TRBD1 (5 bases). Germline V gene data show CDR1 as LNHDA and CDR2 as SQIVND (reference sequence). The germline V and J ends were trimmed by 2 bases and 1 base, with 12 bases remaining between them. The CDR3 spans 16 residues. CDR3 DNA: TGTGCCAGTAGTATACGAGGCAGGGTGAGCAATCAGCCCCAGCATTTT. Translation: CASSIRGRVSNQPQHF.

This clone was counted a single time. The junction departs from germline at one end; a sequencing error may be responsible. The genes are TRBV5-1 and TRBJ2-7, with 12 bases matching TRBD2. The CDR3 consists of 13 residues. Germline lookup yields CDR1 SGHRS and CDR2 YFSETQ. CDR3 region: CASSPGTSGPDDF. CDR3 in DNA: TGCGCCAGCAGCCCTGGGACTAGCGGGCCAGACGACTTC. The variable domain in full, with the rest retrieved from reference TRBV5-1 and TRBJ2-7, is KAGVTQTPRYLIKTRGQQVTLSCSPISGHRSVSWYQQTPGQGLQFLFEYFSETQRNKGNFPGRFSGRQFSNSRSEMNVSTLELGDSALYLCASSPGTSGPDDFGPGTRLTVT.

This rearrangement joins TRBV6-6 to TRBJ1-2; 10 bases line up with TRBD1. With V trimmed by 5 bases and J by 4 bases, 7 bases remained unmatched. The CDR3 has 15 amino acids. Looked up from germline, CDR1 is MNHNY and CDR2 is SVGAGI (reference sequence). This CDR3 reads CASSNYGDRGYGYTF. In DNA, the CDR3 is TGTGCCAGCAGTAACTACGGGGACAGGGGCTATGGCTACACCTTC.

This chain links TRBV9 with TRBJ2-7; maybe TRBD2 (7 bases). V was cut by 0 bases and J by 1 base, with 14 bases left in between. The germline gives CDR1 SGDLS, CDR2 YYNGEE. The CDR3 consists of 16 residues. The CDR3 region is CASSVGGGGRSYEQYF. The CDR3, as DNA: TGTGCCAGCAGCGTAGGCGGCGGGGGCCGATCCTACGAGCAGTACTTC.

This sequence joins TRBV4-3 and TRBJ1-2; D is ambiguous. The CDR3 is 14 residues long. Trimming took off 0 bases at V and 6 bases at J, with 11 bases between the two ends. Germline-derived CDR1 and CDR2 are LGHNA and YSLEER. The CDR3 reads CASSQDRFSHGYTF. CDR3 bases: TGCGCCAGCAGCCAAGACCGGTTTTCACATGGCTACACCTTC.

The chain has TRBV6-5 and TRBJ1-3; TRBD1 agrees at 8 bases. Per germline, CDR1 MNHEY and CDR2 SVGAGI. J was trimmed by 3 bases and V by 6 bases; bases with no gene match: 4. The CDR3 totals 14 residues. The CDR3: CASRRQGSGNTIYF. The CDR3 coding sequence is TGTGCCAGCAGGAGACAGGGGAGTGGAAACACCATATATTTT.